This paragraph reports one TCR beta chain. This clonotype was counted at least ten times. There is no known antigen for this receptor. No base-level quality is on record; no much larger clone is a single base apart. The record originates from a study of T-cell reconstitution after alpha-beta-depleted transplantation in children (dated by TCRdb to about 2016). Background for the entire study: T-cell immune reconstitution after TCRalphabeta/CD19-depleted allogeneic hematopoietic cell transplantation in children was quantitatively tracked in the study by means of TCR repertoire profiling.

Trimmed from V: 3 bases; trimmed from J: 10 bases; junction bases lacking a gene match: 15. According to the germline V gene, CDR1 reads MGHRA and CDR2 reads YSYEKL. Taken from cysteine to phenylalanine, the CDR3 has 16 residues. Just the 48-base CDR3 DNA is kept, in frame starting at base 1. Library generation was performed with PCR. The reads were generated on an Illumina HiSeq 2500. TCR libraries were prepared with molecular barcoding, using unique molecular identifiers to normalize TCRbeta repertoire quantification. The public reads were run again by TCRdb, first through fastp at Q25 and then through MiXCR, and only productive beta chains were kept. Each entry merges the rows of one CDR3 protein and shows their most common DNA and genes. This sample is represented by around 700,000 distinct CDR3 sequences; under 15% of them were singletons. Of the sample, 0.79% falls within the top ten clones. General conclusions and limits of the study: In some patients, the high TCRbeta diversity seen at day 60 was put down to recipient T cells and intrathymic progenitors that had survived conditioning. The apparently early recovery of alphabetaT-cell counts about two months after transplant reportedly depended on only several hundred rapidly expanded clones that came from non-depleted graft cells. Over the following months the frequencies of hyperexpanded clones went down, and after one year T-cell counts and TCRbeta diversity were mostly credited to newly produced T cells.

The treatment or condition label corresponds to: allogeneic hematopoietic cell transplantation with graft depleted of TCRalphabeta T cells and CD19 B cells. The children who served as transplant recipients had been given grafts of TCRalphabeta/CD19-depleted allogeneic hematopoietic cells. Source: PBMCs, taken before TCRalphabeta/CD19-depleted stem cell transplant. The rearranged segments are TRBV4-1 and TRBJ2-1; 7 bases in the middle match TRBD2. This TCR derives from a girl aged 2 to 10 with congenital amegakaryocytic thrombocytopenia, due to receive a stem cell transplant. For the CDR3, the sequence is CASSHTAGDQAREQFF. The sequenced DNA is TGCGCCAGCAGCCACACGGCGGGAGATCAGGCTAGAGAGCAGTTCTTC.